Shown below are 32 T cell receptor beta chains from a single sample sequenced in a study of T cells in Graves' hyperthyroidism and ophthalmopathy. Amplification of TCR beta CDR3 regions was performed using RNA transcripts as template. In the first-round RT-PCR of the TCR CDR3, the HTBI primer set was used. TCRdb re-called the multiplex PCR reads with MiXCR, one entry per CDR3 protein. The sample has around 480,000 distinct CDR3 sequences; 13% to 15% are singletons. What was sequenced was blood. The receptors here all came from a woman aged 18-29 years with Graves' hyperthyroidism.

The gene calls are TRBV6-2 or TRBV6-3 and TRBJ2-5; D tentatively reads TRBD1 or TRBD2 (5 bases each). Trimming removed 8 bases from V and 5 bases from J, with 15 bases in between. The germline CDR1 and CDR2 sequences are MNHEY and SVGEGT. The CDR3 covers 13 residues. DNA for the CDR3: TGTGCCAGCGAAAGGGGCCGCGGGGAGACCCAGTACTTC. Translating it yields CASERGRGETQYF.

Notes on this clonotype: At one end, the junction sequence differs from germline, possibly due to a read error. The chain uses TRBV7-7 and TRBJ2-5, with 7 bases matching TRBD1. Germline CDR1 SSHAT, CDR2 FNYEAQ (reference sequence). This CDR3 has 17 amino acids. CDR3 DNA sequence: TGTGCTAGCAGCTTAGCCTCGACAGGGTACGGGCTAGAGACCCAGTACTTC. Protein sequence: CASSLASTGYGLETQYF.

There are many counts of this clonotype. The chain joins TRBV11-3 to TRBJ1-5; D not certain. The V gene's germline CDR1 is SGHNT and CDR2 YENEEA. The CDR3 runs to 13 residues. V lost 1 base and J lost 7, with 8 bases in between. The CDR3 loop reads CASSLGFRQPQHF. The DNA of the CDR3 is TGTGCCAGCAGCTTAGGGTTCCGGCAGCCCCAGCATTTT. The variable domain in full, completed from reference TRBV11-3 and TRBJ1-5, reads EAGVVQSPRYKIIEKKQPVAFWCNPISGHNTLYWYLQNLGQGPELLIRYENEEAVDDSQLPKDRFSAERLKGVDSTLKIQPAELGDSAVYLCASSLGFRQPQHFGDGTRLSIL.

The chain joins TRBV2 to TRBJ2-5; the D gene is possibly TRBD1 (5 bases). The CDR3 covers 13 residues. Trimming pared 6 bases from V and 5 bases from J, leaving 13 bases between. CDR1 is SNHLY, CDR2 FYNNEI, per germline. The CDR3 is CASSTNPGETQYF. The CDR3 DNA reads as TGTGCCAGCAGCACTAATCCAGGGGAGACCCAGTACTTC.

This clonotype appeared a few times. The rearrangement joins TRBV3-1 to TRBJ2-1; D is unclear. Trimming stripped 0 bases from V and 12 bases from J, with 12 bases between. Germline V lookup: CDR1 LGHDT, CDR2 YNNKEL (reference sequence). CDR3 size: 13 residues. Here the CDR3 reads CASSQDQWALQFF. CDR3 nucleotides: TGTGCCAGCAGCCAAGATCAATGGGCTTTGCAGTTCTTC.

In regard to this clonotype: Being one base from a much bigger clone, this may be a read error. The chain couples TRBV7-6 to TRBJ2-2; 14 bases match TRBD2. The germline gives CDR1 SGHVS, CDR2 FNYEAQ. V dropped 5 bases and J dropped 6; count of bases not matched to a gene: 8. The CDR3 runs 17 residues. The CDR3, as DNA: TGTGCCAGCAGCCCCTCGGGACTAGCGGGAGCTCCCGGGGAGCTGTTTTTT. This codes for CASSPSGLAGAPGELFF.

The chain uses TRBV4-1 and TRBJ2-1, with 8 bases aligning to TRBD2. There are 15 residues in the CDR3. Germline loops: CDR1 MGHRA, CDR2 YSYEKL. Trimming cost V 0 bases and J 8 bases; bases outside gene matches: 6. CDR3 in amino acids: CASSQEPRRGDEQFF. The CDR3, as DNA: TGCGCCAGCAGCCAAGAACCCAGGCGGGGGGATGAGCAGTTCTTC.

The rearrangement uses TRBV7-2 and TRBJ2-7; 10 positions agree with TRBD2. Germline V gene lookup returns CDR1 SGHTA and CDR2 FQGNSA. This CDR3 is built from 14 residues. V lost 5 bases to trimming and J lost 3 bases; unmatched junction nucleotides: 4. CDR3 region: CASSTSGRVYEQYF. The CDR3 DNA sequence: TGTGCCAGCAGCACGAGCGGGAGGGTCTACGAGCAGTACTTC.

In its sample, this clonotype was seen many times. The rearrangement joins TRBV2 to TRBJ2-2; D gene ambiguous. The CDR3 length is 12 residues. V lost 6 bases to trimming and J lost 8 bases, with 10 bases between them. In germline, CDR1 is SNHLY, CDR2 FYNNEI. For the CDR3, the DNA is TGTGCCAGCAGAAAGAGTTCAGGGGAGCTGTTTTTT. It codes for CASRKSSGELFF.

The V call is TRBV18, the J call TRBJ2-1; 9 nucleotides agree with TRBD2. Trimming removed 4 bases from V and 8 bases from J; junction bases left unmatched: 6. Germline V gene lookup returns CDR1 KGHSH and CDR2 LQKENI. The CDR3 is 14 residues long. This CDR3 is CASSRRTSDDEQFF. The CDR3 DNA is TGTGCCAGCTCACGACGGACTAGCGATGATGAGCAGTTCTTC.

The genes are TRBV4-2 and TRBJ2-1; D remains ambiguous. Per germline, CDR1 LGHNA and CDR2 YNFKEQ. The V end lost 1 base, the J end lost 9 bases, and 16 bases lay between the germline ends. This CDR3 spans 15 amino acids. CDR3: CASSQAKGTGFEQFF. The CDR3 DNA reads as TGTGCCAGCAGCCAAGCAAAAGGAACTGGTTTTGAGCAGTTCTTC.

The chain joins TRBV11-3 to TRBJ2-5; 10 bases align to TRBD2. Trimming cost V 3 bases and J 4 bases; bases outside gene matches: 2. Germline loops: CDR1 SGHNT, CDR2 YENEEA. CDR3 size: 14 residues. The DNA of the CDR3 is TGTGCCAGCAGCTTCAGCGGGAGGGTAGAGACCCAGTACTTC. It translates to CASSFSGRVETQYF.

This clonotype was observed many times. The V and J genes are TRBV12-3 or TRBV12-4 and TRBJ2-7; no clear D gene. This CDR3 comprises 11 residues. V gave up 5 bases and J gave up 9 bases, with 11 bases separating them. The DNA of the CDR3 is TGTGCCAGCAGTCCGGCAGGATTGCAGTACTTC. This gives the protein CASSPAGLQYF.

The chain recombines TRBV4-1 with TRBJ2-1; TRBD2 matches 7 bases. From germline, CDR1 is MGHRA and CDR2 YSYEKL. The CDR3 consists of 14 residues. Germline trimming cut 2 bases from V and 6 bases from J; bases unmatched to any gene: 4. CDR3 nucleotide sequence: TGCGCCAGCAGCCAACGGCGGGAGTTCAATGAGCAGTTCTTC. Residues: CASSQRREFNEQFF.

This clonotype was detected many times. The chain uses TRBV6-1 and TRBJ1-1; no clear D. Germline V gene lookup returns CDR1 MNHNS and CDR2 SASEGT. The CDR3 consists of 12 residues. Deletions cut 6 bases from V and 5 bases from J, with 10 bases between. The CDR3 DNA reads TGTGCCAGCAGAGATGAAGGGACTGAAGCTTTCTTT. Translating gives CASRDEGTEAFF.

The chain combines TRBV7-3 with TRBJ2-3; D possibly corresponds to TRBD2 (6 bases). This CDR3 is 15 amino acids long. With 0 bases removed from V and 2 bases from J, the gap between germline ends came to 9 bases. Germline V lookup: CDR1 SGHTA, CDR2 FQGTGA. Here the CDR3 reads CASSLTGGITDTQYF. Written as DNA, the CDR3 is TGTGCCAGCAGCTTAACGGGCGGGATCACAGATACGCAGTATTTT.

The sample holds many counts of this clonotype. The chain employs TRBV10-3 and TRBJ2-6; D unresolved. The CDR3 contains 15 residues. V lost 10 bases, J lost 2 bases, and 15 bases lay in between. The germline V gene has CDR1 ENHRY and CDR2 SYGVKD. CDR3 sequence: CATCQDRPGANVLTF. CDR3 DNA sequence: TGTGCCACTTGCCAGGACCGTCCTGGGGCCAACGTCCTGACTTTC.

Regarding this clonotype: This may be a read error: a much more frequent sequence differs by one nucleotide. The chain joins TRBV10-3 to TRBJ2-6; 8 nucleotides agree with TRBD2. V was pared by 3 bases and J by 2 bases, with 3 bases of the junction left unmatched. CDR3 length: 16 residues. CDR1 is ENHRY and CDR2 is SYGVKD in the germline V gene. The CDR3: CAISDARGAGANVLTF. The CDR3 DNA is TGTGCCATCAGTGATGCGCGGGGGGCTGGGGCCAACGTCCTGACTTTC.

This clonotype was counted ten times or more. V gene TRBV20-1 combines with J gene TRBJ1-2, with unresolved D. V was shortened by 4 bases and J by 4 bases, with 19 bases between the two germline ends. Germline V gene data show CDR1 as DFQATT and CDR2 as SNEGSKA (reference sequence). The CDR3 spans 15 residues. The CDR3 sequence is CSATLEAPLIYGYTF. In nucleotides, the CDR3 is TGCAGTGCTACCCTCGAGGCCCCGTTGATCTATGGCTACACCTTC.

This clonotype occurred many times. The V gene is TRBV12-3 or TRBV12-4, the J gene TRBJ2-5, with D tentatively TRBD1 or TRBD2 (5 bases each). CDR3 size: 13 residues. Between the trimmed V and J ends, which lost 10 bases and 8 bases, there was a span of 20 bases. The DNA of the CDR3 is TGTGCCACCAATCTAGGGACCGGAGGAACCCAGTACTTC. Protein product: CATNLGTGGTQYF.

This clonotype has at least ten counts. The chain is built from TRBV20-1 and TRBJ2-1, with 12 bases fitting TRBD2. CDR1 and CDR2 from the germline V gene are DFQATT and SNEGSKA (reference sequence). The CDR3 spans 16 residues. V was clipped by 6 bases and J by 7 bases; unmatched bases: 13. The chain's CDR3 is CSAPLAGGLLGNEQFF. The CDR3 DNA follows: TGCAGTGCACCTCTAGCGGGAGGGCTTTTGGGGAATGAGCAGTTCTTC.

Ten or more counts support this clonotype. The V call is TRBV11-1, the J call TRBJ1-1; unclear D gene. V shed 7 bases and J shed 0 bases, with 9 bases lying between them. This CDR3 is 13 amino acids long. Germline CDR1 reads SGHAT; CDR2 reads FQDESV (reference sequence). CDR3 DNA sequence: TGTGCCAGCACCTCGTATATGAACACTGAAGCTTTCTTT. Translated: CASTSYMNTEAFF.

This rearrangement joins TRBV7-2 to TRBJ2-4; TRBD1 is a possible D gene (5 bases). Germline loops: CDR1 SGHTA, CDR2 FQGNSA. V lost 1 base and J 8 bases, leaving 12 bases between the germline ends. The CDR3 spans 14 residues. The CDR3: CASSLVGRQHIQYF. The DNA for the CDR3 is TGTGCCAGCAGCTTAGTAGGTAGACAGCACATTCAGTACTTC.

The chain joins TRBV20-1 to TRBJ2-1; a possible D gene is TRBD2 (7 bases). Between the trimmed V and J ends, which lost 3 bases and 0 bases, there was a span of 12 bases. Germline CDR1 DFQATT, CDR2 SNEGSKA (reference sequence). The CDR3 contains 15 residues. The CDR3: CSARGGASSYNEQFF. DNA for the CDR3: TGCAGTGCTAGGGGGGGGGCGAGCTCCTACAATGAGCAGTTCTTC.

This clonotype came up a few times. V is TRBV7-3 and J is TRBJ2-2; D may match TRBD1 or TRBD2 (5 bases each). V shed 6 bases and J shed 1 base, with 21 bases lying between them. This CDR3 has 18 amino acids. CDR1 SGHTA and CDR2 FQGTGA come from the germline V gene. The CDR3 spells CASRSSPGQGLNTGELFF. The CDR3 region has the DNA TGTGCCAGCAGATCCAGCCCGGGGCAGGGCCTGAACACCGGGGAGCTGTTTTTT. Full variable domain (remainder filled in from reference TRBV7-3 and TRBJ2-2): GAGVSQTPSNKVTEKGKYVELRCDPISGHTALYWYRQSLGQGPEFLIYFQGTGAADDSGLPNDRFFAVRPEGSVSTLKIQRTERGDSAVYLCASRSSPGQGLNTGELFFGEGSRLTVL.

The chain is built from TRBV19 and TRBJ1-2; D gene ambiguous. The CDR3 sequence is 11 residues long. V was trimmed by 5 bases and J by 8 bases, leaving 9 bases between them. The germline CDR1 and CDR2 sequences are LNHDA and SQIVND (reference sequence). Written as DNA, the CDR3 is TGTGCCAGTAGTGCAATAGACGGCTACACCTTC. Translated, it gives CASSAIDGYTF.

This clonotype was seen more than once but under ten times. This chain joins TRBV6-1 and TRBJ2-1; D perhaps matches TRBD2 (6 bases). CDR3 size: 17 residues. CDR1 MNHNS and CDR2 SASEGT come from the germline V gene. V was cut by 8 bases and J by 0 bases, with 20 bases left in between. CDR3 DNA: TGTGCCAGCTTCCGGCGGGGCGGATGGAGCTCCTACAATGAGCAGTTCTTC. It translates to CASFRRGGWSSYNEQFF.

Concerning this clonotype: Just one base apart from a much larger clone, this may be a read error. This chain connects TRBV11-2 to TRBJ2-5; 7 bases are shared with TRBD1. This CDR3 has 15 amino acids. Trimming removed 5 bases from V and 3 bases from J; junction bases left unmatched: 9. From germline, CDR1 is SGHAT and CDR2 FQNNGV. The CDR3, as DNA: TGTGCCAGCAGCCCCTACAGGGGTGTGGAAGAGACCCAGTACTTC. It encodes CASSPYRGVEETQYF.

This clonotype showed up just a few times. The chain combines TRBV6-1 with TRBJ1-5; D unresolved. From germline, CDR1 is MNHNS and CDR2 SASEGT. This CDR3 contains 13 residues. Trimming cost V 6 bases and J 1 base, with 7 bases left between them. CDR3 DNA: TGTGCCAGCAGGGTCACCAGCAATCAGCCCCAGCATTTT. Protein: CASRVTSNQPQHF.

This clonotype was observed a few times. A read error may explain this, as a much larger clone is one base away. The chain recombines TRBV10-3 with TRBJ2-7; 7 nucleotides align to TRBD1. Germline CDR1 reads ENHRY; CDR2 reads SYGVKD. The CDR3 consists of 15 residues. The CDR3 DNA reads TGTGCCATCGGTGAGCTGGACAGGATTAGCAACGAGCAGTACTTC. Its protein is CAIGELDRISNEQYF.

The chain is built from TRBV19 and TRBJ2-2; TRBD2 agrees at 7 bases. This CDR3 has 16 residues. After removal of 3 bases from V and 3 bases from J, the junction contained 7 bases not matched to a gene. Germline V gene lookup returns CDR1 LNHDA and CDR2 SQIVND (reference sequence). CDR3 sequence: CASSMVSGDYTGELFF. CDR3 nucleotides: TGTGCCAGTAGTATGGTCAGCGGGGACTACACCGGGGAGCTGTTTTTT.

This clonotype was counted a few times. This chain uses TRBV19 with TRBJ2-3, with TRBD2 matching over 8 bases. There are 13 residues in the CDR3. In germline, CDR1 is LNHDA, CDR2 SQIVND (reference sequence). J lost 3 bases, V lost 7 bases, and 3 bases had no gene match. DNA for the CDR3: TGTGCCAGTACGGGGGGGCGGACAGATACGCAGTATTTT. This gives the protein CASTGGRTDTQYF.